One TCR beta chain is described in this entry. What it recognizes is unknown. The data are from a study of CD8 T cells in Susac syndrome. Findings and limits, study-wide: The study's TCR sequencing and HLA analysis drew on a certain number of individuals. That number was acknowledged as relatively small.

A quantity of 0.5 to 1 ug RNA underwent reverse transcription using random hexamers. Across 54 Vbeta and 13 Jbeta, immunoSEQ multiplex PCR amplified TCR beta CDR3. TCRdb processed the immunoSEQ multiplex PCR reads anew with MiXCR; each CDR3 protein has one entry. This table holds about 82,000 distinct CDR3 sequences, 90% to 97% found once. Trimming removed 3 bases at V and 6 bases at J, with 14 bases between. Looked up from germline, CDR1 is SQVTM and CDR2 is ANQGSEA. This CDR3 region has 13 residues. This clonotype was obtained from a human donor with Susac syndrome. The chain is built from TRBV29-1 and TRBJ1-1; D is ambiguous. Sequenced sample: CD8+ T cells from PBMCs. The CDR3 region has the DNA TGCAGCGTTGATAAAGGCGCCGAGGCTGAAGCTTTCTTT. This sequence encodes CSVDKGAEAEAFF. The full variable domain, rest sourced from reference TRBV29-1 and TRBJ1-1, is SAVISQKPSRDICQRGTSLTIQCQVDSQVTMMFWYRQQPGQSLTLIATANQGSEATYESGFVIDKFPISRPNLTFSTLTVSNMSPEDSSIYLCSVDKGAEAEAFFGQGTRLTVV.